Below are 25 T cell receptor beta chains sequenced from a single sample in a study of PD-1 blockade in classical Hodgkin lymphoma. Profiling relied on immunoSEQ multiplex PCR, and the TCRdb table lists in-frame clones only, not all of them. This sample carries some 40,000 clones, almost 70% of them seen once, and the ten largest clones take about 14%. With no exception, relapse followed autologous stem cell transplantation in all patients, and brentuximab vedotin exposure varied. Sample: peripheral blood mononuclear cells (PBMCs), taken before the second cycle of nivolumab. These receptors originate from a human donor with classical Hodgkin lymphoma.

The table lists this clone with a few counts. The chain recombines TRBV5-4 with TRBJ2-7; D remains ambiguous. Trimming left V 0 bases short and J 5 bases short, with 9 bases between. Germline assignment: CDR1 SGHNT and CDR2 YYREEE (reference sequence). CDR3 length equals 13 residues. The CDR3 loop reads CASSLASLDEQYF. In nucleotides, the CDR3 is TGTGCCAGCAGCTTGGCCTCACTCGACGAGCAGTACTTC.

The chain couples TRBV19 to TRBJ1-1; no clear D. Germline V CDR1 and CDR2: LNHDA, SQIVND (reference sequence). Trimming pared 3 bases from V and 4 bases from J, leaving 9 bases between. This CDR3 is built from 13 residues. The CDR3 nucleotides are TGTGCCAGTAGTATCATTGTCGGCACTGAAGCTTTCTTT. Amino acid sequence: CASSIIVGTEAFF.

This chain uses TRBV5-4 with TRBJ2-7; the D gene is possibly TRBD1 (5 bases). Germline V CDR1 and CDR2: SGHNT, YYREEE (reference sequence). This CDR3 is 11 amino acids long. Trimming removed 4 bases at V and 7 bases at J, with 9 bases between. CDR3 DNA sequence: TGTGCCAGCAGCAGTTACAGGGAGCAGTACTTC. This sequence encodes CASSSYREQYF.

V and J are TRBV6-5 and TRBJ1-2; the D is unclear. The CDR3 loop spans 14 amino acids. CDR1 and CDR2 (germline): MNHEY, SVGAGI. Trimming shortened V by 0 bases and J by 0 bases, and 5 bases separated the two germline ends. CDR3 DNA: TGTGCCAGCAGTTACTCGACCTCTAACTATGGCTACACCTTC. It translates to CASSYSTSNYGYTF.

The chain combines TRBV27 with TRBJ2-3; TRBD2 matches 7 bases. CDR3 length: 16 residues. Trimming removed 6 bases from V and 2 bases from J; junction bases left unmatched: 11. Germline V gene sequence: CDR1 MNHEY, CDR2 SMNVEV (reference sequence). The DNA of the CDR3 is TGTGCCAGCAGCCCGGGGCGGGGAGGGAACACAGATACGCAGTATTTT. Encoded protein: CASSPGRGGNTDTQYF.

The chain uses TRBV29-1 and TRBJ1-5, with 7 bases aligning to TRBD1. Per the germline V gene, CDR1 is SQVTM and CDR2 is ANQGSEA. The CDR3 covers 13 residues. The V and J ends lost 4 bases and 4 bases, in that order; junction bases with no gene match: 4. In nucleotides, the CDR3 is TGCAGCGTTGCTGGACAGGAGAATCAGCCCCAGCATTTT. Amino acid sequence: CSVAGQENQPQHF.

There are a few counts of this clone. V usage is TRBV4-2 and J usage is TRBJ1-3; 7 nucleotides agree with TRBD1. Germline CDR1 reads LGHNA; CDR2 reads YNFKEQ. Trimming at V came to 0 bases and at J to 0 bases, leaving 5 bases not matched to a gene. The CDR3 is 17 residues long. The CDR3 nucleotides read TGTGCCAGCAGCCAAGACGGGACAGCGAGCTCTGGAAACACCATATATTTT. This translates into CASSQDGTASSGNTIYF.

The rearrangement joins TRBV7-9 to TRBJ1-2; 7 nucleotides match TRBD1. After removal of 5 bases from V and 6 bases from J, the junction contained 6 bases not matched to a gene. Germline V gene lookup returns CDR1 SEHNR and CDR2 FQNEAQ (reference sequence). CDR3 size: 13 residues. CDR3 sequence: CASSRGQDNGYTF. The CDR3 DNA is TGTGCCAGCAGCCGCGGACAGGATAATGGCTACACCTTC.

This clone occurred a few times. V is TRBV4-1 and J is TRBJ1-4; 9 bases are shared with TRBD1. Trimming took 0 bases from V and 8 from J; bases not matched to a gene: 7. The CDR3 consists of 16 residues. The germline CDR1 and CDR2 sequences are MGHRA and YSYEKL. CDR3 residues: CASSQDQGTGTEKLFF. The CDR3 coding sequence is TGCGCCAGCAGCCAAGATCAGGGGACAGGGACGGAAAAACTGTTTTTT.

The chain has TRBV5-1 and TRBJ2-3; no clear D. This CDR3 spans 15 amino acids. Germline V gene sequence: CDR1 SGHRS, CDR2 YFSETQ. Deletions cut 3 bases from V and 0 bases from J, with 11 bases between. In DNA, the CDR3 is TGCGCCAGCAGCTCGGCCCCCAGGAGCACAGATACGCAGTATTTT. It is translated as CASSSAPRSTDTQYF.

This clone was counted a few times. This chain joins TRBV7-8 and TRBJ2-6; TRBD2 aligns across 8 bases. Trimming cost V 5 bases and J 0 bases; bases outside gene matches: 9. This CDR3 is built from 18 residues. Germline-derived CDR1 and CDR2 are SGHVS and FQNEAQ. The CDR3 DNA follows: TGTGCCAGCAGCCCAAGCGGGGGCCTATACTCTGGGGCCAACGTCCTGACTTTC. It specifies CASSPSGGLYSGANVLTF.

This clone has only one observation. The genes are TRBV27 and TRBJ2-1; D perhaps matches TRBD1 (6 bases). V was trimmed by 4 bases and J by 9 bases, leaving 13 bases between them. CDR3 length equals 13 residues. Germline V CDR1 and CDR2: MNHEY, SMNVEV (reference sequence). CDR3 in DNA: TGTGCCAGCAGTTGGACAGTGGCGGGTGAGCAGTTCTTC. Translated: CASSWTVAGEQFF.

This clone was counted a few times. The chain employs TRBV28 and TRBJ2-7; TRBD2 matches 8 bases. The CDR3 covers 15 residues. Germline CDR1 reads MDHEN; CDR2 reads SYDVKM. V shed 7 bases and J 0 bases; nucleotides not matched to a gene: 8. The DNA for the CDR3 is TGTGCCAGCACCAACCTAGCGGGTTCCTCCTACGAGCAGTACTTC. Encoded protein: CASTNLAGSSYEQYF.

The CDR3 protein is CASSVTGTEKNIQYF. The DNA of the CDR3 is TGTGCCAGTAGTGTAACCGGGACAGAGAAAAACATTCAGTACTTC. The chain uses TRBV19 and TRBJ2-4, with 7 bases that match TRBD1. Germline loops: CDR1 LNHDA, CDR2 SQIVND (reference sequence). CDR3 length: 15 amino acids. The ends lost 5 bases at V and 4 bases at J; junction bases unmatched: 8.

The chain joins TRBV30 to TRBJ1-2; D remains unclear. V was clipped by 3 bases and J by 1 base, with 15 bases between them. This CDR3 spans 15 amino acids. The germline CDR1 and CDR2 sequences are GTSNPN and SVGIG (reference sequence). This CDR3 is CAWRLWNSVNYGYTF. The CDR3 DNA follows: TGTGCCTGGAGGTTATGGAACTCAGTTAACTATGGCTACACCTTC.

The V and J genes are TRBV10-3 and TRBJ1-5, with TRBD1 as a possible D gene (6 bases). The V end lost 6 bases, the J end lost 3 bases, and 15 bases lay between the germline ends. The germline V gene encodes CDR1 ENHRY and CDR2 SYGVKD. This CDR3 contains 15 residues. CDR3 coding DNA: TGTGCCATCAGCGCCGTGACAGGAGTCAATCAGCCCCAGCATTTT. It is translated as CAISAVTGVNQPQHF.

A few counts support this clone. The rearrangement uses TRBV2 and TRBJ2-7; 9 nucleotides match TRBD1. This CDR3 comprises 13 residues. The V gene's germline CDR1 is SNHLY and CDR2 FYNNEI. V lost 11 bases to trimming and J lost 2 bases; unmatched junction nucleotides: 7. CDR3 sequence: CASGDRVPYEQYF. In nucleotides, the CDR3 is TGTGCCTCCGGGGACAGGGTCCCCTACGAGCAGTACTTC.

The genes are TRBV7-2 and TRBJ1-1; D might be TRBD1 (6 bases). The CDR3 runs 17 residues. Germline values: CDR1 SGHTA, CDR2 FQGNSA. V was clipped by 2 bases and J by 2 bases, with 18 bases between them. This CDR3 reads CASSLSRGRYRNTEAFF. Written as DNA, the CDR3 is TGTGCCAGCAGCTTAAGCAGGGGACGGTACCGTAACACTGAAGCTTTCTTT. Supplemented by reference TRBV7-2 and TRBJ1-1, the full variable domain reads GAGVSQSPSNKVTEKGKDVELRCDPISGHTALYWYRQSLGQGLEFLIYFQGNSAPDKSGLPSDRFSAERTGGSVSTLTIQRTQQEDSAVYLCASSLSRGRYRNTEAFFGQGTRLTVV.

This chain uses TRBV7-2 with TRBJ1-4; 7 bases line up with TRBD1. CDR3 length equals 14 residues. Germline CDR1 SGHTA, CDR2 FQGNSA. V was clipped by 3 bases and J by 8 bases; unmatched bases: 6. The CDR3 region is CASSFQGGREKLFF. The CDR3 nucleotides read TGTGCCAGCAGCTTTCAGGGGGGGCGCGAAAAACTGTTTTTT.

This sequence joins TRBV7-9 and TRBJ2-1, with 8 bases lining up with TRBD2. Trimming at V came to 5 bases and at J to 9 bases, leaving 15 bases not matched to a gene. Germline assignment: CDR1 SEHNR and CDR2 FQNEAQ (reference sequence). The CDR3 consists of 16 residues. The CDR3 loop reads CASSLTQRELVGEQFF. CDR3 bases: TGTGCCAGCAGCCTAACCCAGCGGGAGCTTGTGGGTGAGCAGTTCTTC. The full variable domain, rest sourced from reference TRBV7-9 and TRBJ2-1, is DTGVSQNPRHKITKRGQNVTFRCDPISEHNRLYWYRQTLGQGPEFLTYFQNEAQLEKSRLLSDRFSAERPKGSFSTLEIQRTEQGDSAMYLCASSLTQRELVGEQFFGPGTRLTVL.

Written as DNA, the CDR3 is TGTGCTAGTGGACTTGCAAACTACGAGCAGTACTTC. Translating gives CASGLANYEQYF. This chain connects TRBV12-5 to TRBJ2-7; D not resolved. The CDR3 runs 12 residues. Trimming shortened V by 6 bases and J by 3 bases, and 9 bases separated the two germline ends. Germline V gene sequence: CDR1 LGHNT, CDR2 FRNRAP.

By frequency in the sample, this clone is medium-sized. The rearrangement links TRBV10-3 to TRBJ1-1, with unresolved D. V gave up 8 bases and J gave up 1 base, with 5 bases separating them. The CDR3 runs to 11 residues. Germline V CDR1 and CDR2: ENHRY, SYGVKD. The CDR3 DNA sequence: TGTGCCATCCAAGGGAACACTGAAGCTTTCTTT. This encodes CAIQGNTEAFF.

The V and J genes are TRBV28 and TRBJ2-3, with D tentatively TRBD1 or TRBD2 (5 bases each). The V gene lost 2 bases and the J gene lost 0 bases, with 12 bases spanning the gap. CDR1 is MDHEN and CDR2 is SYDVKM in the germline V gene. This CDR3 has 16 residues. Here the CDR3 reads CASSLIRGRSTDTQYF. The CDR3 coding sequence is TGTGCCAGCAGTTTAATCCGGGGCAGGAGCACAGATACGCAGTATTTT.

J is TRBJ2-6 and V is TRBV6-6; tentative D call: TRBD2 (6 bases). Germline V lookup: CDR1 MNHNY, CDR2 SVGAGI (reference sequence). V lost 0 bases and J 1 base, leaving 7 bases between the germline ends. This CDR3 region has 16 residues. The CDR3 region is CASSYSRGSGANVLTF. The CDR3 DNA is TGTGCCAGCAGTTACTCCCGGGGGTCTGGGGCCAACGTCCTGACTTTC.

This clone occurred a few times. The V gene is TRBV5-4, the J gene TRBJ1-1, with TRBD1 matching 9 bases. The germline gives CDR1 SGHNT, CDR2 YYREEE (reference sequence). The CDR3 loop spans 14 amino acids. J lost 7 bases, V lost 0 bases, and 4 bases had no gene match. The CDR3 sequence: CASSLAGQGLEAFF. CDR3 DNA: TGTGCCAGCAGCTTGGCGGGACAGGGACTTGAAGCTTTCTTT.